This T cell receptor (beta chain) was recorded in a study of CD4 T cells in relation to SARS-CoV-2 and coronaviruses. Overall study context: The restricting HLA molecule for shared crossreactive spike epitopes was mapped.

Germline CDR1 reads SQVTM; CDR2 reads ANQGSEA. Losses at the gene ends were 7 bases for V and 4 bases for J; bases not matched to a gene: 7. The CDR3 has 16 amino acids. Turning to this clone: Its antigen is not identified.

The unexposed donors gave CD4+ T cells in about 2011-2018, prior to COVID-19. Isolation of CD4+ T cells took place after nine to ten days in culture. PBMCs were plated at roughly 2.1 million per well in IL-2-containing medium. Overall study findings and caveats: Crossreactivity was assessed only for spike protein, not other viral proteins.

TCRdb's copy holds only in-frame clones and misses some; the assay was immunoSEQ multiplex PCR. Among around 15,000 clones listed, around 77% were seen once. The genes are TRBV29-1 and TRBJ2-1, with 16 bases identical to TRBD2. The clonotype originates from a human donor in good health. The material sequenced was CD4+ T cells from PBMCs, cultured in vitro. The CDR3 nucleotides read TGCAGCGACTCGGGGACTAGCGGGAGGGGATACAATGAGCAGTTCTTC. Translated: CSDSGTSGRGYNEQFF.